The 5 T cell receptor beta chains below come from one sample, sequenced in a study of T cells after yellow fever vaccination. MiXCR was run by TCRdb on the 5' RACE reads, yielding one entry per CDR3 protein. The sample carries over 300,000 distinct CDR3 sequences, about 4% recorded once. The sequencing used PBMCs, collected 5 days after the yellow fever booster vaccination. All receptors derive from a man between 18 and 35 years old who received the YFV17D yellow fever vaccine.

This clonotype was seen more than once but under ten times. This chain joins TRBV18 and TRBJ2-3; D remains unclear. Germline V gives CDR1 KGHSH, CDR2 LQKENI. The ends were cut back, 3 bases at V and 6 bases at J, with 7 bases in the middle. This CDR3 spans 12 amino acids. In nucleotides, the CDR3 is TGTGCCAGCTCACCTACACAGGATACGCAGTATTTT. As protein: CASSPTQDTQYF.

This clonotype was seen just once. The V call is TRBV2, the J call TRBJ2-1; TRBD2 agrees at 8 bases. After removal of 1 base from V and 6 bases from J, the junction contained 8 bases not matched to a gene. Germline lookup yields CDR1 SNHLY and CDR2 FYNNEI. This CDR3 is 16 amino acids long. CDR3 residues: CASSEVRTGGVNEQFF. The CDR3 DNA reads TGTGCCAGCAGTGAAGTTAGGACGGGGGGGGTCAATGAGCAGTTCTTC.

This clonotype was seen a handful of times. The chain has TRBV20-1 and TRBJ2-7; D possibly uses TRBD1 or TRBD2 (5 bases each). Deletions cut 5 bases from V and 0 bases from J, with 17 bases between. Germline V gene sequence: CDR1 DFQATT, CDR2 SNEGSKA (reference sequence). CDR3 length: 15 residues. The CDR3 nucleotides are TGCAGTGCTGCCGATCGGGGCGAGAGCTCCTACGAGCAGTACTTC. Its translation is CSAADRGESSYEQYF.

A few counts support this clonotype. The chain is built from TRBV5-6 and TRBJ2-1; the D is unclear. The V gene lost 0 bases and the J gene lost 5 bases, with 9 bases spanning the gap. Germline loops: CDR1 SGHDT, CDR2 YYEEEE. The CDR3 is 14 residues long. The CDR3 DNA sequence: TGTGCCAGCAGCTTGGTGGACCCAAACAATGAGCAGTTCTTC. Translation gives CASSLVDPNNEQFF.

The genes are TRBV20-1 and TRBJ2-7; D not certain. CDR3 size: 13 residues. Between the trimmed V and J ends, which lost 0 bases and 0 bases, there was a span of 6 bases. The germline gives CDR1 DFQATT, CDR2 SNEGSKA (reference sequence). The chain's CDR3 is CSARDYSSYEQYF. CDR3 in DNA: TGCAGTGCTAGAGATTACAGCTCCTACGAGCAGTACTTC.